Listed below are T cell receptor beta chains from one sample, sequenced in a study of shared clonotypes between healthy human individuals. The table came from immunoSEQ multiplex PCR; TCRdb's copy has only in-frame clones and leaves some out. Among some 2.4 million clones, approximately 93% were seen once, and the ten largest hold approximately 0.37%. Material for sequencing was naive CD4+ T cells from PBMCs. Receptor source: a man younger than 30 in good health. Some clones in this sample may be carry-over from other donors' samples. The CDR3 runs from the conserved cysteine through the conserved F or W. The order of the fields is clone size, V gene, D gene, J gene, CDR3 DNA, CDR3 protein. A D gene is named only where the DNA matches it firmly. Only some rows state a clone size, as once, few, many or a class for expanded clones.

clone size: -
V gene: TRBV28
D gene: -
J gene: TRBJ1-2
CDR3 DNA: TGTGCCAGCAGTTCCTCTCAACACTATGGCTACACCTTC
CDR3 protein: CASSSSQHYGYTF

clone size: -
V gene: TRBV6-1
D gene: -
J gene: TRBJ2-7
CDR3 DNA: TGTGCCAGCAGGAAAGACTACGGATTTTACGAGCAGTACTTC
CDR3 protein: CASRKDYGFYEQYF

clone size: -
V gene: TRBV19
D gene: -
J gene: TRBJ1-1
CDR3 DNA: TGTGCCAGTAAGAGGACAGTTTTATCGAACACTGAAGCTTTCTTT
CDR3 protein: CASKRTVLSNTEAFF

clone size: -
V gene: TRBV4-1
D gene: -
J gene: TRBJ1-2
CDR3 DNA: TGCGCCAGCAGCCACCAACCAGGGGAGGGCTACACCTTC
CDR3 protein: CASSHQPGEGYTF

clone size: -
V gene: TRBV5-1
D gene: TRBD1
J gene: TRBJ1-3
CDR3 DNA: TGCGCCAGCAGCTTCATGACAGGGGAATTTGGAAACACCATATATTTT
CDR3 protein: CASSFMTGEFGNTIYF

clone size: -
V gene: TRBV11-2
D gene: -
J gene: TRBJ1-4
CDR3 DNA: TGTGCCAGCAGCTTAGGGACAGTACCAACTAATGAAAAACTGTTTTTT
CDR3 protein: CASSLGTVPTNEKLFF

clone size: -
V gene: TRBV7-3
D gene: TRBD1
J gene: TRBJ2-7
CDR3 DNA: TGTGCCAGCAGCTTAGGACAGGGTTTCCCGTACGAGCAGTACTTC
CDR3 protein: CASSLGQGFPYEQYF

clone size: once
V gene: TRBV5-1
D gene: -
J gene: TRBJ2-1
CDR3 DNA: TGCGCCAGCAGCTTTTCCGGGCCTGCCTACAATGAGCAGTTCTTC
CDR3 protein: CASSFSGPAYNEQFF

clone size: -
V gene: TRBV6-4
D gene: -
J gene: TRBJ2-5
CDR3 DNA: TGTGCCAGCAGTCTAAGGGCCCAAGAGACCCAGTACTTC
CDR3 protein: CASSLRAQETQYF

clone size: -
V gene: TRBV7-2
D gene: -
J gene: TRBJ1-2
CDR3 DNA: TGTGCCAGCAGCTTAGGTCAGTCAAACTATGGCTACACCTTC
CDR3 protein: CASSLGQSNYGYTF

clone size: -
V gene: TRBV6-1
D gene: TRBD2
J gene: TRBJ2-2
CDR3 DNA: TGTGCCAGCACGGGACTAGCTATCACCGGGGAGCTGTTTTTT
CDR3 protein: CASTGLAITGELFF

clone size: -
V gene: TRBV28
D gene: -
J gene: TRBJ2-1
CDR3 DNA: TGTGCCAGCAGAAGTGGGGGCTCCTACAATGAGCAGTTCTTC
CDR3 protein: CASRSGGSYNEQFF

clone size: -
V gene: TRBV9
D gene: -
J gene: TRBJ1-1
CDR3 DNA: TGTGCCAGCAGCAAACTACCCGAGACTGAAGCTTTCTTT
CDR3 protein: CASSKLPETEAFF

clone size: -
V gene: TRBV28
D gene: -
J gene: TRBJ1-1
CDR3 DNA: TGTGCCTCAGGAGGGGGGGGAGAATTGTACGACACTGAAGCTTTCTTT
CDR3 protein: CASGGGGELYDTEAFF

clone size: -
V gene: TRBV11-2
D gene: -
J gene: TRBJ1-1
CDR3 DNA: TGTGCCAGCAGCTTAGTGGCAGGTAGTACTGAAGCTTTCTTT
CDR3 protein: CASSLVAGSTEAFF

clone size: -
V gene: TRBV14
D gene: TRBD1
J gene: TRBJ2-5
CDR3 DNA: TGTGCCAGCAGCCCGGACAGGGGGCGCCAAGAGACCCAGTACTTC
CDR3 protein: CASSPDRGRQETQYF

clone size: -
V gene: TRBV11-3
D gene: TRBD2
J gene: TRBJ2-2
CDR3 DNA: TGTGCCAGCAGCGTTGGGACTAGCCCCCGAAACACCGGGGAGCTGTTTTTT
CDR3 protein: CASSVGTSPRNTGELFF

clone size: -
V gene: TRBV28
D gene: -
J gene: TRBJ2-7
CDR3 DNA: TGTGCCAGCAGTTTTTCCGCAGGGGCCCTATCCTACGAGCAGTACTTC
CDR3 protein: CASSFSAGALSYEQYF

clone size: -
V gene: TRBV5-1
D gene: -
J gene: TRBJ1-2
CDR3 DNA: TGCGCCAGCAGCCAAGGGGAAAACTATGGCTACACCTTC
CDR3 protein: CASSQGENYGYTF

clone size: -
V gene: TRBV6-6
D gene: -
J gene: TRBJ2-5
CDR3 DNA: TGTGCCAGCAGTTATACAGTTCCGGGCTACCAAGAGACCCAGTACTTC
CDR3 protein: CASSYTVPGYQETQYF

clone size: -
V gene: TRBV28
D gene: -
J gene: TRBJ2-7
CDR3 DNA: TGTGCCAGCGGTCGGGGCTACGAGCAGTACTTC
CDR3 protein: CASGRGYEQYF

clone size: -
V gene: TRBV6-1
D gene: -
J gene: TRBJ2-1
CDR3 DNA: TGTGCCAGCAGCGTAACCCCGATATCCTACAATGAGCAGTTCTTC
CDR3 protein: CASSVTPISYNEQFF

clone size: -
V gene: TRBV19
D gene: TRBD1
J gene: TRBJ2-7
CDR3 DNA: TGTGCCAGTAGTACCCAATCGGACAGGGCCTACGAGCAGTACTTC
CDR3 protein: CASSTQSDRAYEQYF

clone size: -
V gene: TRBV6-1
D gene: -
J gene: TRBJ2-2
CDR3 DNA: TGTGCCAGCAGCGTTGGCAGATCCTTCGGGGAGCTGTTTTTT
CDR3 protein: CASSVGRSFGELFF

clone size: -
V gene: TRBV18
D gene: -
J gene: TRBJ2-7
CDR3 DNA: TGTGCCAGCTCACCACGTGCCGGACCCTACGAGCAGTACTTC
CDR3 protein: CASSPRAGPYEQYF

clone size: -
V gene: TRBV4-1
D gene: -
J gene: TRBJ2-3
CDR3 DNA: TGCGCCAGCAGCCAAGGGCGTAACCCAGATACGCAGTATTTT
CDR3 protein: CASSQGRNPDTQYF

clone size: -
V gene: TRBV27
D gene: TRBD2
J gene: TRBJ2-1
CDR3 DNA: TGTGCCAGCAGTTTATCGTTGGCTAGCGGGATTGGAATCTTC
CDR3 protein: CASSLSLASGIGIF

clone size: -
V gene: TRBV6-5
D gene: -
J gene: TRBJ2-5
CDR3 DNA: TGTGCCAGCAGTCGGACAGCCAGCGAGACCCAGTACTTC
CDR3 protein: CASSRTASETQYF

clone size: -
V gene: TRBV7-9
D gene: TRBD1
J gene: TRBJ1-2
CDR3 DNA: TGTGCCAGCAGCACCAGGACAGGGGGCGTCCGCTATGGCTACACCTTC
CDR3 protein: CASSTRTGGVRYGYTF

clone size: -
V gene: TRBV5-1
D gene: -
J gene: TRBJ2-1
CDR3 DNA: TGCGCCAGCAGCTTGGTCCCTTCGGTCTATGAGCAGTTCTTC
CDR3 protein: CASSLVPSVYEQFF

clone size: -
V gene: TRBV6-6
D gene: TRBD2
J gene: TRBJ2-7
CDR3 DNA: TGTGCCAGCAGTTACCCAGCTAGCGGGGGCCCCTACGAGCAGTACTTC
CDR3 protein: CASSYPASGGPYEQYF